This record looks at one T cell receptor (beta chain) sequence and its context. Its antigen is still unknown. The data belong to a study of cytomegalovirus exposure and HLA in healthy donors. Across the study: Early on, a data release was issued that held about 85 million unique TCRs from HLA-typed donors.

Primers included in the PCR were 60 Vbeta and 13 Jbeta primers. The method was immunoSEQ multiplex PCR; TCRdb's version includes in-frame clones alone and lacks a portion of them. Here the sample spans fewer than 200,000 clones, roughly 87% being singletons. The V gene's germline CDR1 is GTSNPN and CDR2 SVGIG (reference sequence). The CDR3 length is 15 residues. Unmatched junction bases numbered 6, after V lost 4 bases and J lost 1 base. Study observations and caveats: For most TCR sequences rarity was the rule, although some public TCRs occurred in many donors.

Sequencing was done on a sample of PBMCs. This clonotype was sampled from a girl under three years old in good health and CMV-seronegative. The V gene is TRBV30, the J gene TRBJ2-7; 11 nucleotides match TRBD2. This CDR3 is CAWNLGTSGSYEQYF. In DNA, the CDR3 is TGTGCCTGGAACTTAGGGACTAGCGGTTCCTACGAGCAGTACTTC.